Listed below are T cell receptor beta chains from one sample, sequenced in a study of spatial heterogeneity in lung cancer. TCRdb processed the 5' RACE reads anew with MiXCR; each CDR3 protein has one entry. The top ten clones hold roughly 15% of a sample with a few thousand distinct CDR3 sequences, roughly a sixth of them seen once. Sequenced here: lung tumor tissue, sampled at surgery. The source is a male donor with early-stage non-small cell lung cancer. CDR3s include the opening cysteine and the closing phenylalanine or tryptophan. Fields, in order: J gene, clone size, D gene, V gene, CDR3 DNA, CDR3 protein. The D gene is left open where the match is weak. Clone size is not always given. Where it is, it says once, few, many or a class for expanded clones.

j_call: TRBJ1-2
clone_size: medium-sized
d_call: -
v_call: TRBV14
cdr3_nt: TGTGCCAGCAGCCAAGATTACGGGGTCCGAGGCTACACCTTC
cdr3_aa: CASSQDYGVRGYTF

j_call: TRBJ1-6
clone_size: -
d_call: -
v_call: TRBV19
cdr3_nt: TGTGCCAGTACCACGGGCGGGTACTCACCCCTCCACTTT
cdr3_aa: CASTTGGYSPLHF

j_call: TRBJ1-1
clone_size: medium-sized
d_call: -
v_call: TRBV29-1
cdr3_nt: TGCAGCACCAGGGACCTGAACACTGAAGCTTTCTTT
cdr3_aa: CSTRDLNTEAFF

j_call: TRBJ1-1
clone_size: -
d_call: -
v_call: TRBV3-1
cdr3_nt: TGTGCCAGCTCCAGCATAGGAGGGGACACTGAAGCTTTCTTT
cdr3_aa: CASSSIGGDTEAFF

j_call: TRBJ1-2
clone_size: medium-sized
d_call: TRBD1
v_call: TRBV18
cdr3_nt: TGTGCCAGCTCACCCCAGAGACAGGGGGCCTATGGCTACACCTTC
cdr3_aa: CASSPQRQGAYGYTF

j_call: TRBJ2-7
clone_size: -
d_call: -
v_call: TRBV5-1
cdr3_nt: TGCGCCAGCAGCTTGCAGGGGTCCCAGGACGAGCAGTACTTC
cdr3_aa: CASSLQGSQDEQYF

j_call: TRBJ2-3
clone_size: -
d_call: TRBD2
v_call: TRBV6-6
cdr3_nt: TGTGCCAGCGAGGTGTCTAGCGGGATGGTAGATACGCAGTATTTT
cdr3_aa: CASEVSSGMVDTQYF

j_call: TRBJ2-7
clone_size: medium-sized
d_call: -
v_call: TRBV20-1
cdr3_nt: TGCAGTGCTAGTGCGGCAGACTACGAGCAGTACTTC
cdr3_aa: CSASAADYEQYF

j_call: TRBJ2-1
clone_size: many
d_call: TRBD2
v_call: TRBV7-2
cdr3_nt: TGTGCCAGCAGCGGGAAGACTAGCGGGATCCCCTACAATGAGCAGTTCTTC
cdr3_aa: CASSGKTSGIPYNEQFF

j_call: TRBJ2-3
clone_size: few
d_call: -
v_call: TRBV18
cdr3_nt: TGTGCCAGCCTTGCCACCAGCACAGATACGCAGTATTTT
cdr3_aa: CASLATSTDTQYF

j_call: TRBJ2-5
clone_size: -
d_call: TRBD1
v_call: TRBV15
cdr3_nt: TGTGCCACCAGCAGCAGCCCCGCGGACAGGGGAGAGACCCAGTACTTC
cdr3_aa: CATSSSPADRGETQYF

j_call: TRBJ2-7
clone_size: -
d_call: -
v_call: TRBV28
cdr3_nt: TGTGCCAGCACCGGCCGCTCCTACGAGCAGTACTTC
cdr3_aa: CASTGRSYEQYF

j_call: TRBJ2-1
clone_size: medium-sized
d_call: TRBD2
v_call: TRBV4-3
cdr3_nt: TGCGCCAGCAGCCAAGAAGGGGCTAGCGGGGTTTACAATGAGCAGTTCTTC
cdr3_aa: CASSQEGASGVYNEQFF

j_call: TRBJ2-1
clone_size: -
d_call: TRBD2
v_call: TRBV28
cdr3_nt: TGTGCCAGCGGCTCCGGGACTAGCGGGAGGAGTGAGCAGTTCTTC
cdr3_aa: CASGSGTSGRSEQFF

j_call: TRBJ1-1
clone_size: many
d_call: -
v_call: TRBV28
cdr3_nt: TGTGCCAGCAGTTTTGGGGGGGCTGGGACTGAAGCTTTCTTT
cdr3_aa: CASSFGGAGTEAFF

j_call: TRBJ2-1
clone_size: many
d_call: TRBD2
v_call: TRBV30
cdr3_nt: TGTGCCTGGAGTGTACGGCGTGGCGGGAGGACGAATGAGCAGTTCTTC
cdr3_aa: CAWSVRRGGRTNEQFF

j_call: TRBJ2-1
clone_size: medium-sized
d_call: TRBD2
v_call: TRBV10-3
cdr3_nt: TGTGCCATCAGTGAGTCAACTAGCGGGACCTACAATGAGCAGTTCTTC
cdr3_aa: CAISESTSGTYNEQFF

j_call: TRBJ2-3
clone_size: many
d_call: -
v_call: TRBV18
cdr3_nt: TGTGCCAGCTCACCCAGCGGAGATACGCAGTATTTT
cdr3_aa: CASSPSGDTQYF

j_call: TRBJ2-2
clone_size: medium-sized
d_call: TRBD2
v_call: TRBV6-5
cdr3_nt: TGTGCCAGCAGGATCCACCTCCCTCGACTAGCGGGAAGTGGACCGAACACCGGGGAGCTGTTTTTT
cdr3_aa: CASRIHLPRLAGSGPNTGELFF

j_call: TRBJ1-4
clone_size: many
d_call: -
v_call: TRBV6-1
cdr3_nt: TGTGCCAGCAGTGAGAGTCCCGGCACTAATGAAAAACTGTTTTTT
cdr3_aa: CASSESPGTNEKLFF

j_call: TRBJ2-5
clone_size: many
d_call: -
v_call: TRBV29-1
cdr3_nt: TGCAGCATCCCTCCGGGCTATACTGGGGAGACCCAGTACTTC
cdr3_aa: CSIPPGYTGETQYF

j_call: TRBJ1-6
clone_size: medium-sized
d_call: TRBD1
v_call: TRBV5-1
cdr3_nt: TGCGCCAGCAGCGGCGGGACAGCGGAGGGCTCCTATAATTCACCCCTCCACTTT
cdr3_aa: CASSGGTAEGSYNSPLHF

j_call: TRBJ2-7
clone_size: -
d_call: -
v_call: TRBV5-1
cdr3_nt: TGCGCCAGCAGTGGGGTGTCCTATGCCGAGCAGTACTTC
cdr3_aa: CASSGVSYAEQYF

j_call: TRBJ1-5
clone_size: many
d_call: -
v_call: TRBV11-2
cdr3_nt: TGTGCCAGCAGCTCCCAAAGCAATCAGCCCCAGCATTTT
cdr3_aa: CASSSQSNQPQHF

j_call: TRBJ2-5
clone_size: -
d_call: -
v_call: TRBV28
cdr3_nt: TGTGCCAGCAGCCCTTCGGGACGCTTAAAGACCCAGTACTTC
cdr3_aa: CASSPSGRLKTQYF

j_call: TRBJ2-3
clone_size: medium-sized
d_call: -
v_call: TRBV9
cdr3_nt: TGTGCCAGCAGCGTAGGGATCACAGATACGCAGTATTTT
cdr3_aa: CASSVGITDTQYF

j_call: TRBJ1-1
clone_size: -
d_call: -
v_call: TRBV28
cdr3_nt: TGTGCCAGCAGTCCAAACAGTGGTCGGAACACTGAAGCTTTCTTT
cdr3_aa: CASSPNSGRNTEAFF

j_call: TRBJ2-1
clone_size: many
d_call: -
v_call: TRBV20-1
cdr3_nt: TGCAGTGCTCCTCAAGCGACGAGGGGCTCGAATGAGCAGTTCTTC
cdr3_aa: CSAPQATRGSNEQFF

j_call: TRBJ2-1
clone_size: medium-sized
d_call: TRBD2
v_call: TRBV11-3
cdr3_nt: TGTGCCAGCAGCTCCGGACTAGCATACAATGAGCAGTTCTTC
cdr3_aa: CASSSGLAYNEQFF

j_call: TRBJ2-7
clone_size: medium-sized
d_call: TRBD2
v_call: TRBV6-2/TRBV6-3
cdr3_nt: TGTGCCAGCACTACGCCCCAAGGCGCTAGCGGGTCAAGCGAGCAGTACTTC
cdr3_aa: CASTTPQGASGSSEQYF

j_call: TRBJ2-1
clone_size: -
d_call: TRBD1
v_call: TRBV5-6
cdr3_nt: TGTGCCAGCAGCTCTCCGGGACAGGGCCACAATGAGCAGTTCTTC
cdr3_aa: CASSSPGQGHNEQFF

j_call: TRBJ2-5
clone_size: medium-sized
d_call: TRBD2
v_call: TRBV28
cdr3_nt: TGTGCCAGCAGTTCCCCTAATACTAGCGGGAGAGAGACCCAGTACTTC
cdr3_aa: CASSSPNTSGRETQYF

j_call: TRBJ2-3
clone_size: many
d_call: TRBD2
v_call: TRBV20-1
cdr3_nt: TGCAGTGCTAGCTTAGCGGGGGGGCCCATAGATACGCAGTATTTT
cdr3_aa: CSASLAGGPIDTQYF

j_call: TRBJ1-1
clone_size: medium-sized
d_call: -
v_call: TRBV28
cdr3_nt: TGTGCCAGCAGTTCCCCGCAGGGGTACGGGTCTGAAGCTTTCTTT
cdr3_aa: CASSSPQGYGSEAFF

j_call: TRBJ2-3
clone_size: many
d_call: -
v_call: TRBV28
cdr3_nt: TGTGCCAGCAGTTCGGTCGCCAGCACAGATACGCAGTATTTT
cdr3_aa: CASSSVASTDTQYF

j_call: TRBJ1-1
clone_size: medium-sized
d_call: -
v_call: TRBV14
cdr3_nt: TGTGCCAGCAGCCAATGGGCCACAACCTCGGCAGCTTTCTTT
cdr3_aa: CASSQWATTSAAFF

j_call: TRBJ2-2
clone_size: many
d_call: -
v_call: TRBV4-3
cdr3_nt: TGCGCCAGCAGACTTTACCGGGACACCGGGGAGCTGTTTTTT
cdr3_aa: CASRLYRDTGELFF

j_call: TRBJ1-2
clone_size: -
d_call: -
v_call: TRBV7-9
cdr3_nt: TGTGCCAGCAGCTTCTCGACAGTCCAAGATGGCTACACCTTC
cdr3_aa: CASSFSTVQDGYTF

j_call: TRBJ1-5
clone_size: many
d_call: -
v_call: TRBV6-5
cdr3_nt: TGTGCCAGCAGTCCCACCGGGGGACAATCGGGACCCAGCAATCAGCCCCAGCATTTT
cdr3_aa: CASSPTGGQSGPSNQPQHF

j_call: TRBJ1-1
clone_size: medium-sized
d_call: -
v_call: TRBV3-1
cdr3_nt: TGTGCCAGCAGCCAAGCAGGGCAGATGAACACTGAAGCTTTCTTT
cdr3_aa: CASSQAGQMNTEAFF

j_call: TRBJ2-1
clone_size: -
d_call: TRBD2
v_call: TRBV3-1
cdr3_nt: TGTGCCAGCAGCCAAGAGGGTCTAGCGGTCCTACCGAGCTCCTACAATGAGCAGTTCTTC
cdr3_aa: CASSQEGLAVLPSSYNEQFF

j_call: TRBJ2-3
clone_size: large
d_call: -
v_call: TRBV29-1
cdr3_nt: TGCAGCGTTTCGAACCTGGAGGCAGATACGCAGTATTTT
cdr3_aa: CSVSNLEADTQYF

j_call: TRBJ1-5
clone_size: -
d_call: -
v_call: TRBV7-2
cdr3_nt: TGTGCCAGCAGCTTAAGACCCGATCAGCCCCAGCATTTT
cdr3_aa: CASSLRPDQPQHF

j_call: TRBJ1-2
clone_size: -
d_call: TRBD1
v_call: TRBV29-1
cdr3_nt: TGCAGTACAGGGGGCAACTATGGCTACACCTTC
cdr3_aa: CSTGGNYGYTF

j_call: TRBJ2-2
clone_size: many
d_call: TRBD1
v_call: TRBV4-2
cdr3_nt: TGTGCCAGCAGCCAAAAGGGACAGGGGGAAACCGGGGAGCTGTTTTTT
cdr3_aa: CASSQKGQGETGELFF

j_call: TRBJ2-5
clone_size: -
d_call: TRBD2
v_call: TRBV10-2
cdr3_nt: TGCGCCAGCAGATCTAGCGGGGGGTTGTTAGAGACCCAGTACTTC
cdr3_aa: CASRSSGGLLETQYF

j_call: TRBJ2-1
clone_size: medium-sized
d_call: -
v_call: TRBV12-3/TRBV12-4
cdr3_nt: TGTGCCAGCGGTGAGACGGACAATGAGCAGTTCTTC
cdr3_aa: CASGETDNEQFF

j_call: TRBJ2-5
clone_size: many
d_call: -
v_call: TRBV11-2
cdr3_nt: TGTGCCAGCAGCCTTGGGGCTACCTGGCAGACCCAGTACTTC
cdr3_aa: CASSLGATWQTQYF

j_call: TRBJ2-3
clone_size: medium-sized
d_call: -
v_call: TRBV18
cdr3_nt: TGTGCCAGCTCACCACCTCCGCAGGGAAACGCAGATACGCAGTATTTT
cdr3_aa: CASSPPPQGNADTQYF

j_call: TRBJ2-5
clone_size: medium-sized
d_call: TRBD2
v_call: TRBV6-5
cdr3_nt: TGTGCCAGCAGTCCCGGGACTAGCGGGTTCCAAGAGACCCAGTACTTC
cdr3_aa: CASSPGTSGFQETQYF